Given below is one TCR beta chain in context. Antigen specificity is unknown. Produced via immunoSEQ multiplex PCR; TCRdb's table is partial and in-frame only. The data contain 130,000 or so clones, roughly 91% of them singletons. The data originate from a study of graft-versus-host responses after intestinal transplantation. Study-wide results and caveats: The recipient marrow held GvH clones, and some of them showed up first in ileum or blood. Allografts carried high graft-versus-host to host-versus-graft clonal ratios in patients having graft-donor T cell macrochimerism.

The sequences come from unstimulated CD4+ T cells sorted from spleen or lymph node cells, collected before intestinal transplant. The TCR was taken from a human donor who received an intestinal transplant.

CDR3 sequence reads: CASRRLAGDYNEQFF. The CDR3 coding sequence is TGCGCCAGCAGGAGACTAGCGGGAGACTACAATGAGCAGTTCTTC. The chain uses TRBV5-1 and TRBJ2-1; 12 nucleotides line up with TRBD2. The germline V gene encodes CDR1 SGHRS and CDR2 YFSETQ. This CDR3 contains 15 residues. Losses at the gene ends were 5 bases for V and 3 bases for J; bases not matched to a gene: 3.